This T cell receptor (beta chain) originates from a study of spatial heterogeneity in lung cancer (dated 2019 in TCRdb). General notes on the study: Donors were some 67 patients with early-stage, untreated non-small cell lung cancer from the lung TRACERx cohort. Follow-up PBMC samples were sequenced whenever the samples were available, and the median time to follow-up was about 22 months after resection. More beta-chain than alpha-chain transcripts were consistently detected, likely reflecting higher beta-chain transcript abundance. In the raw uncorrected reads, each unique combination of TCR and UMI appeared on average more than ten times. The study quantitatively compared TCR alpha and beta repertoires across multiple tumor regions, matched nontumor lung and blood in non-small cell lung cancer. Nonsynonymous mutation counts, determined by whole-exome sequencing of tumor tissue, were related to TCR repertoire features. Both alpha and beta chains were TCR-sequenced in samples taken at surgery, namely 220 tumor regions, fewer than 85 matched nontumor lung samples and a few dozen PBMC samples. Broad study findings and their caveats: Ubiquitous expanded tumor TCRs showed up in blood more often at tumor resection than at routine follow-up. Additional single-cell paired TCR alpha and beta sequencing was considered necessary to confirm, at a functional level, the hypothesis that regional TCRs recognize regional mutations. Only 14 patients were included in the comparisons of baseline and follow-up blood repertoires.

CDR1 SGHRS and CDR2 YFSETQ were looked up in the germline V gene. The CDR3 goes from the cysteine to the phenylalanine over 14 residues. Here the CDR3 DNA is all that survives: 42 bases in frame from base 1. This clonotype is a singleton in its sample. Its cognate antigen has yet to be identified. One base away lies a much larger clone, so this may be a sequencing read error. The sample's time point label, decoded: blood at routine non-recurrence follow-up after resection. TCR sequencing used whole RNA extracted from tumor and nontumor lung tissue, or from cryopreserved PBMC samples, without cell sorting. Only patients for whom sufficient RNA was available from at least two tumor regions were selected for TCR sequencing. The library came from 5' RACE. The reads were generated on a NextSeq 500. In the TCR library protocol, a unique molecular identifier was attached to each TCR cDNA molecule so that PCR and sequencing errors could be corrected. From the authors' description of their analysis: TCR identification, UMI-based error correction and CDR3 extraction were performed with Decombinator tools. Expanded TCRs were defined as those above a frequency of 2 per 1,000, corresponding to the top 1% of the tumor frequency distribution. Renyi diversity was computed with the R vegan package after each repertoire had been subsampled 100 times to 5,000 TCRs. CDR3 similarity networks were constructed using string-kernel similarity of amino acid triplets, with links drawn between CDR3s whose pairwise similarity was above 0.82. TCRdb applied fastp at Q25 and MiXCR to the public reads, then kept only in-frame beta chains. All rows with the same CDR3 protein become a single entry with the most common DNA and genes. What appears here as the V and J calls and clone size reflects TCRdb's work, not the paper's. Recorded for this sample are just over 70,000 distinct CDR3 sequences; approximately 9% of them occurred a single time. The ten largest clones capture 1.5% to 2% of the sample.

This TCR was recovered from a female donor with early-stage non-small cell lung cancer. This chain is built from TRBV5-1 and TRBJ1-5; the D gene is possibly TRBD1, with 5 bases matching. The specimen was PBMCs, collected at follow-up. Here the CDR3 is given as CVSSPGFSNQPQHF. The DNA sequence follows: TGCGTCAGCAGCCCAGGGTTTTCCAATCAGCCCCAGCATTTT.